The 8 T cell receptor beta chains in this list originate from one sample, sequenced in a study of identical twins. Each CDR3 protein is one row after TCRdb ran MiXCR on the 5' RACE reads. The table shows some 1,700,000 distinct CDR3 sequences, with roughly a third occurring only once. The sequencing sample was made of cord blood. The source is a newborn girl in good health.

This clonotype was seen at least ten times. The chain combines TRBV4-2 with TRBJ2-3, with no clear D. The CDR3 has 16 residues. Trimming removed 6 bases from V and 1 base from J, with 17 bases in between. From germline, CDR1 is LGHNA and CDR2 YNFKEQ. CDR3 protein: CASSFRLAGGTDTQYF. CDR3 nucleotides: TGTGCCAGCAGTTTCCGCCTTGCCGGCGGCACAGATACGCAGTATTTT.

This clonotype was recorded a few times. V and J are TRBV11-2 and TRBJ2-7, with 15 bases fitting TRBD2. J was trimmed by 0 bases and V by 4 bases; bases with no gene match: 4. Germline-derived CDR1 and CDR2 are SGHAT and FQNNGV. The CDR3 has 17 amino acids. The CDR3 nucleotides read TGTGCCAGCAGCTCCCGGACTAGCGGGAGGGCCTCCTACGAGCAGTACTTC. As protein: CASSSRTSGRASYEQYF.

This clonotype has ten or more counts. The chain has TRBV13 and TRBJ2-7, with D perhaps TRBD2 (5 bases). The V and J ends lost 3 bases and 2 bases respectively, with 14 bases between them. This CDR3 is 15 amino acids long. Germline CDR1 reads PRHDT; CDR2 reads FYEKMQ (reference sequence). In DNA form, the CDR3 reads TGTGCCAGCAGCTTTGGGCCGGAGGATCCCTACGAGCAGTACTTC. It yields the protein CASSFGPEDPYEQYF.

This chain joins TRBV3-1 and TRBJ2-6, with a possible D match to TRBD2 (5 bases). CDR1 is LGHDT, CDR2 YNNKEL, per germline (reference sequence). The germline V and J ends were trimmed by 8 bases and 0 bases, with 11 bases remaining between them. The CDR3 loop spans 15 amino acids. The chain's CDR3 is CASEGRGSGANVLTF. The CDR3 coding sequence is TGTGCCAGCGAGGGTCGGGGCTCTGGGGCCAACGTCCTGACTTTC.

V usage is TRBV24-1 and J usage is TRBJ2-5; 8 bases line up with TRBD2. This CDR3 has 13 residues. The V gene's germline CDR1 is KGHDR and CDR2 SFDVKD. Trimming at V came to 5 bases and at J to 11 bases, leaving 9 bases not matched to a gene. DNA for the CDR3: TGTGCCACCAGTGCAGCGGGAGTTACTGAGCAGTACTTC. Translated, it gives CATSAAGVTEQYF.

The CDR3 loop reads CASSLGLGFGYTF. In DNA form, the CDR3 reads TGTGCCAGCAGCTTAGGTCTGGGATTCGGCTACACCTTC. The V call is TRBV7-2, the J call TRBJ1-2; D not certain. Trimming removed 1 base at V and 8 bases at J, with 11 bases between. The germline V gene has CDR1 SGHTA and CDR2 FQGNSA. The length of the CDR3 is 13 residues.

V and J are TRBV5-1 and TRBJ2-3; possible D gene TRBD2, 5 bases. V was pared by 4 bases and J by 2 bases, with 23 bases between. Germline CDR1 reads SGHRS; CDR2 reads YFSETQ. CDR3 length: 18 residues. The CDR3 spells CASSIGPALRDLTDTQYF. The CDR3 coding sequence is TGCGCCAGCAGCATCGGACCCGCCCTGAGGGATCTCACAGATACGCAGTATTTT. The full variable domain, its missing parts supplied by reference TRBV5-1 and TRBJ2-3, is KAGVTQTPRYLIKTRGQQVTLSCSPISGHRSVSWYQQTPGQGLQFLFEYFSETQRNKGNFPGRFSGRQFSNSRSEMNVSTLELGDSALYLCASSIGPALRDLTDTQYFGPGTRLTVL.

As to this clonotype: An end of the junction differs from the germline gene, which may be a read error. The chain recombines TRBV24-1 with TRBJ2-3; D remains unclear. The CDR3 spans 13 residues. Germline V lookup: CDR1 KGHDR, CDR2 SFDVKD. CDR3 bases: TGTGTCACCTCGGCGGCTAGCACAGATACGCAGTATTTT. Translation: CVTSAASTDTQYF.